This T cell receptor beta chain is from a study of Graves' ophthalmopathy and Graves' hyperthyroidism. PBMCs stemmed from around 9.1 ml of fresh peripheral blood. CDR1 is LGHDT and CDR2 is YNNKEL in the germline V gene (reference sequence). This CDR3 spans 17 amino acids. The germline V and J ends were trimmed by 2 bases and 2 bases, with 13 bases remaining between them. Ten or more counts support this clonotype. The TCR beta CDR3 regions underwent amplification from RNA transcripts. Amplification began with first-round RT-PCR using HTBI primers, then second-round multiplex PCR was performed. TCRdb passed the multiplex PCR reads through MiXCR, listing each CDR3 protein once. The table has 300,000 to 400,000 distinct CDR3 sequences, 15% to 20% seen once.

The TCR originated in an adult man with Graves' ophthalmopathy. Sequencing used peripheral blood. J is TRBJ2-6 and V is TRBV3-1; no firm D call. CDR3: CASSQTPSGTGANVLTF. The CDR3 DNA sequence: TGTGCCAGCAGCCAAACCCCTTCGGGTACTGGGGCCAACGTCCTGACTTTC.